Sequencing of this T cell receptor (beta chain) was carried out in a study of cytomegalovirus exposure and HLA in healthy donors. The PCR was carried out with 60 Vbeta primers and 13 Jbeta primers. Sequencing used immunoSEQ multiplex PCR; TCRdb keeps in-frame clones, though not all of them. The table lists 150,000 to 200,000 clones, 84% of them singletons. The CDR3 covers 12 residues. CDR1 is MNHNY, CDR2 SVGAGI, per germline (reference sequence). Trimming at V came to 6 bases and at J to 11 bases, leaving 5 bases not matched to a gene. The V and J genes are TRBV6-6 and TRBJ2-5; 11 bases match TRBD2. Input material: PBMCs. The origin of this receptor is a boy aged 5-17 years in good health and CMV-seronegative. CDR3 in amino acids: CASRSGLAAQYF. The CDR3 DNA sequence: TGTGCCAGCAGATCGGGACTAGCGGCACAGTACTTC.